The present T cell receptor (beta chain) was sequenced within a study of beta chain features in type 1 diabetes. The length of the CDR3 is 14 residues. V dropped 4 bases and J dropped 0 bases, with 9 bases sitting between them. Per the germline V gene, CDR1 is KGHSH and CDR2 is LQKENI. The collection from each donor was one heparinised blood draw averaging around 0.11 L. Isolated RNA was reverse transcribed in full, so expressed TCRB transcripts were sequenced. Measured with immunoSEQ multiplex PCR; TCRdb has only the in-frame clones, and not every one. The sample lists roughly 330,000 clones; approximately 10% were seen once.

This clonotype was sampled from a young woman in good health. The chain combines TRBV18 with TRBJ1-1, with a possible D match to TRBD1 (6 bases). Sequencing was performed on naive CD4+ T cells from blood. The chain's CDR3 is CASSRDNLNTEAFF. DNA for the CDR3: TGTGCCAGCTCACGGGACAATCTGAACACTGAAGCTTTCTTT.